These 8 T cell receptor beta chains share one sample of origin, sequenced in a study of cytomegalovirus exposure and HLA in healthy donors (dated by TCRdb to the late 2010s). The receptor library was made with the immunoSEQ multiplex PCR assay. TCRdb holds this immuneACCESS table with in-frame rearrangements only. Some clones are missing; in checked studies, unresolved V genes explain under half, and the rest has no known cause. This sample holds around 230,000 clones; approximately 86% were observed only once. 0.95% to 1.5% of the sample belongs to the ten largest clones. Sequencing input: PBMCs. These receptors were collected from a woman aged 25 to 39 in good health and CMV-seropositive.

The V gene is TRBV19, the J gene TRBJ2-3, with D possibly being TRBD2 (5 bases). Trimming shortened V by 3 bases and J by 3 bases, and 13 bases separated the two germline ends. CDR1 is LNHDA, CDR2 SQIVND, per germline (reference sequence). The CDR3 covers 15 residues. The CDR3: CASSIGVRVTDTQYF. DNA of the CDR3: TGTGCCAGTAGTATCGGGGTTAGGGTGACAGATACGCAGTATTTT.

This rearrangement joins TRBV4-2 to TRBJ2-5; 14 positions agree with TRBD2. This CDR3 has 18 residues. V lost 5 bases to trimming and J lost 2 bases; unmatched junction nucleotides: 10. Germline V gene sequence: CDR1 LGHNA, CDR2 YNFKEQ. CDR3 region: CASSASRGLAGEQETQYF. The CDR3 DNA reads as TGTGCCAGCAGCGCCTCAAGGGGACTAGCGGGAGAGCAAGAGACCCAGTACTTC.

CDR3 loop: CASSRGLADPNSYEQYF. In nucleotides, the CDR3 is TGTGCCAGCAGTCGGGGACTAGCGGACCCAAATTCCTACGAGCAGTACTTC. The chain combines TRBV27 with TRBJ2-7; TRBD2 matches 11 bases. The CDR3 length is 17 residues. Trimming removed 5 bases from V and 1 base from J; junction bases left unmatched: 10. CDR1 is MNHEY and CDR2 is SMNVEV in the germline V gene (reference sequence).

The V and J genes are TRBV5-6 and TRBJ2-7; 10 bases are shared with TRBD1. The trim removed 4 bases at V and 5 bases at J, leaving 12 bases unmatched. CDR1 is SGHDT, CDR2 YYEEEE, per germline. CDR3 length: 16 residues. CDR3 amino acids: CASSRRQGASVHEQYF. The CDR3 bases are TGTGCCAGCAGCCGACGACAGGGGGCGAGTGTCCACGAGCAGTACTTC.

The chain carries TRBV7-9 and TRBJ2-1, with 10 bases that match TRBD2. V shed 1 base and J 6 bases; nucleotides not matched to a gene: 6. Germline CDR1 is SEHNR and CDR2 is FQNEAQ (reference sequence). This CDR3 contains 16 residues. CDR3 region: CASSLVGASGGNEQFF. CDR3 DNA: TGTGCCAGCAGCTTAGTGGGTGCTAGCGGGGGCAATGAGCAGTTCTTC.

This rearrangement joins TRBV10-1 to TRBJ2-7; possibly TRBD2 for D (6 bases). V lost 0 bases, J lost 6 bases, and 6 bases lay in between. The CDR3 sequence is 12 residues long. CDR1 and CDR2 (germline): WNHNN, SYGVQD (reference sequence). The CDR3 region is CASSESTSEQYF. The CDR3 bases are TGCGCCAGCAGTGAGTCGACTAGCGAGCAGTACTTC.

The chain employs TRBV30 and TRBJ1-4; TRBD1 matches 10 bases. The CDR3 length is 14 residues. The V and J ends lost 3 bases and 5 bases, in that order; junction bases with no gene match: 3. CDR1 and CDR2 (germline): GTSNPN, SVGIG (reference sequence). The CDR3 region has the DNA TGTGCCTGGAGCCAGGGACAGGGGAATGAAAAACTGTTTTTT. Translation gives CAWSQGQGNEKLFF.

V is TRBV6-4 and J is TRBJ2-2, with D possibly TRBD1 on 5 matching bases. Trimming pared 2 bases from V and 5 bases from J, leaving 15 bases between. This CDR3 is 16 amino acids long. Looked up from germline, CDR1 is MRHNA and CDR2 is SNTAGT. CDR3 sequence reads: CASSDPIRRGTGELFF. The CDR3 nucleotides read TGTGCCAGCAGTGACCCTATACGAAGGGGAACCGGGGAGCTGTTTTTT.